A single sample gave rise to the 24 T cell receptor beta chains below, sequenced in a study of CD4 and CD8 cells across lung adenocarcinoma regions. TCRdb passed the PCR reads through MiXCR, listing each CDR3 protein once. The profile shows about 19,000 distinct CDR3 sequences, 50% of them singletons. Sequenced: CD8+ T cells from the margin of a lung tumor. The receptors originated from a male donor with lung adenocarcinoma. The CD4 and CD8 labels of this study may be unreliable.

This clonotype is labeled as medium-sized (0.01 to 0.1%). This CDR3 reads CASSSRTGVLEQFF. The CDR3, as DNA: TGTGCCAGCAGTTCTCGGACAGGGGTATTGGAGCAGTTCTTC. The genes are TRBV27 and TRBJ2-1, with 9 bases matching TRBD1. The trim removed 4 bases at V and 10 bases at J, leaving 8 bases unmatched. Germline CDR1 is MNHEY and CDR2 is SMNVEV (reference sequence). The CDR3 totals 14 residues.

By share, this clonotype ranks as medium-sized. V and J are TRBV6-5 and TRBJ2-1; TRBD2 matches at 10 bases. The end of the DNA fits TRBJ2-5 better, so the J call may be wrong. Germline CDR1 is MNHEY and CDR2 is SVGAGI. The CDR3 covers 15 residues. CDR3 in amino acids: CASSYKREGLETQYF. CDR3 in DNA: TGTGCCAGCAGTTACAAGCGGGAGGGCCTGGAGACCCAGTACTTC.

This clonotype occurred a few times. The chain couples TRBV6-1 to TRBJ2-5; D ambiguous. CDR3 size: 13 residues. Between the trimmed V and J ends, which lost 0 bases and 7 bases, there was a span of 9 bases. In germline, CDR1 is MNHNS, CDR2 SASEGT. CDR3 residues: CASSEAREATQYF. Written as DNA, the CDR3 is TGTGCCAGCAGTGAAGCGCGAGAGGCGACCCAGTACTTC.

The chain combines TRBV7-6 with TRBJ1-4, with 10 bases identical to TRBD1. CDR1 is SGHVS, CDR2 FNYEAQ, per germline. With 4 bases clipped from V and 6 bases from J, the junction kept 5 bases outside the gene matches. This CDR3 has 15 residues. The DNA for the CDR3 is TGTGCCAGCAGCTCATCCGGGACAGGGGATGAAAAACTGTTTTTT. Translated, it gives CASSSSGTGDEKLFF.

At least ten counts were recorded for this clonotype. The chain joins TRBV6-1 to TRBJ1-5, with 9 nucleotides matching TRBD1. CDR1 is MNHNS and CDR2 is SASEGT in the germline V gene. The junction had 1 base not matched to a gene; V was cut back by 6 bases and J by 1 base. This CDR3 region has 14 residues. CDR3 DNA: TGTGCCAGCAGGGACAGGGGAAGCAATCAGCCCCAGCATTTT. Translating it yields CASRDRGSNQPQHF.

This clonotype occurred a few times. The chain carries TRBV6-1 and TRBJ1-1; D might be TRBD1 (5 bases). Per germline, CDR1 MNHNS and CDR2 SASEGT. V dropped 6 bases and J dropped 3 bases, with 14 bases sitting between them. This CDR3 comprises 14 residues. CDR3 nucleotides: TGTGCCAGCAGCCGCCCAGACAGCTACACTGAAGCTTTCTTT. Amino acid sequence: CASSRPDSYTEAFF.

This clonotype was counted at least ten times. The chain combines TRBV6-1 with TRBJ1-4, with a tentative D call TRBD1 (6 bases). The germline V gene encodes CDR1 MNHNS and CDR2 SASEGT. This CDR3 contains 13 residues. V shed 8 bases and J shed 7 bases, with 14 bases lying between them. The CDR3 nucleotides are TGTGCCAGCTCTCTATCGGGGGCTGAAAAACTGTTTTTT. It encodes CASSLSGAEKLFF.

On this clonotype: Without the conserved terminal phenylalanine or tryptophan, this CDR3 likely stems from a read error. The DNA is left out, because the CDR3 cannot be placed on it with certainty; the CDR3 is given as TCRdb lists it. V usage is TRBV15 and J usage is TRBJ2-6; the table's D call TRBD1 went unverified against the DNA. CDR1 is LNHNV, CDR2 YYDKDF, per germline (reference sequence). Ends included, the CDR3 has 17 residues. CDR3 region: CATTPSLLIFYKEKIRD.

This clonotype has ten or more counts. This chain joins TRBV6-1 and TRBJ1-2, with 9 positions matching TRBD1. This CDR3 contains 14 residues. Losses at the gene ends were 6 bases for V and 5 bases for J; bases not matched to a gene: 7. The germline CDR1 and CDR2 sequences are MNHNS and SASEGT. In DNA form, the CDR3 reads TGTGCCAGCAGGACCGGGACAGGGCAGTATGGCTACACCTTC. Residues: CASRTGTGQYGYTF.

This chain uses TRBV12-3 or TRBV12-4 with TRBJ2-1; D could derive from TRBD1 or TRBD2 (5 bases each). The J call is doubtful: the DNA matches TRBJ2-5 better. CDR3 length equals 12 residues. The CDR3 loop is CASRGDGETQYF. The CDR3 nucleotides read TGTGCCAGCAGGGGGGACGGAGAGACCCAGTACTTC.

A remark on this clonotype: A read error may produce the germline difference seen at one junction end. The CDR3 region is CASSLTGANEQNF. The CDR3 nucleotides are TGTGCCAGCAGTTTGACCGGGGCCAACGAGCAGAACTTC. The gene calls are TRBV27 and TRBJ2-6; either TRBD1 or TRBD2 may supply D (5 bases each). CDR1 MNHEY and CDR2 SMNVEV come from the germline V gene (reference sequence). This CDR3 contains 13 residues.

The chain links TRBV6-1 to TRBJ2-1, with D possibly TRBD2 on 6 matching bases. The CDR3 runs to 14 residues. V lost 3 bases, J lost 3 bases, and 9 bases lay in between. Germline CDR1 is MNHNS and CDR2 is SASEGT. CDR3 bases: TGTGCCAGCAGTGACGGGACTGACTACAATGAGCAGTTCTTC. Its translation: CASSDGTDYNEQFF.

The rearrangement joins TRBV6-5 to TRBJ1-1; maybe TRBD1 (6 bases). Germline CDR1 reads MNHEY; CDR2 reads SVGAGI. This CDR3 is built from 17 residues. Trimming cost V 3 bases and J 7 bases, with 24 bases left between them. The CDR3 loop reads CASSYGWGGDFGGEAFF. CDR3 bases: TGTGCCAGCAGTTATGGATGGGGGGGCGATTTTGGGGGTGAAGCTTTCTTT.

The chain carries TRBV6-2 or TRBV6-3 and TRBJ2-1; D unresolved. V gave up 6 bases and J gave up 6 bases, with 12 bases separating them. The CDR3 is made up of 13 amino acids. Germline CDR1 and CDR2: MNHEY and SVGEGT. CDR3 nucleotides: TGTGCCAGCAGCCTGGGTGGGGTCAATGAGCAGTTCTTC. It encodes CASSLGGVNEQFF.

The chain joins TRBV6-1 to TRBJ2-1; 7 nucleotides align to TRBD2. CDR3 length equals 13 residues. Germline V CDR1 and CDR2: MNHNS, SASEGT. Losses at the gene ends were 4 bases for V and 9 bases for J; bases not matched to a gene: 6. CDR3 sequence: CASSVGGFGEQFF. Written as DNA, the CDR3 is TGTGCCAGCAGTGTGGGAGGGTTTGGTGAGCAGTTCTTC.

V is TRBV6-1 and J is TRBJ2-5; D possibly uses TRBD1 or TRBD2 (6 bases each). The CDR3 has 17 residues. The V gene lost 8 bases and the J gene lost 3 bases, with 25 bases spanning the gap. Germline V gene sequence: CDR1 MNHNS, CDR2 SASEGT. The CDR3 is CASCAGSGGGEKETQYF. As DNA, the CDR3 is TGTGCCAGCTGTGCGGGCTCCGGGGGCGGCGAGAAAGAGACCCAGTACTTC.

The J gene is TRBJ2-3, the V gene TRBV6-1, with 10 bases that match TRBD1. V shed 0 bases, J shed 12 bases, and the junction held 12 bases outside the gene matches. CDR3 length: 16 amino acids. Germline lookup yields CDR1 MNHNS and CDR2 SASEGT. CDR3 coding DNA: TGTGCCAGCAGTGAAGCCGGGACAGGGGCCGAAGACATTCAGTATTTT. Its translation: CASSEAGTGAEDIQYF.

About this clonotype: The junction differs from germline at one of its ends, possibly a read error. The rearrangement uses TRBV12-5 and TRBJ2-3; 7 bases are shared with TRBD2. CDR1 is LGHNT, CDR2 FRNRAP, per germline. The CDR3 runs 14 residues. This CDR3 is CAVGGGGDPETQYF. The DNA of the CDR3 is TGTGCGGTGGGGGGGGGAGGGGACCCAGAGACCCAGTACTTT.

With regard to this clonotype: One end of the junction does not line up with germline, which may come from a read error. This chain links TRBV25-1 with TRBJ2-6, with TRBD1 matching over 7 bases. Germline CDR1 and CDR2: MGHDK and SYGVNS. This CDR3 spans 23 amino acids. CDR3 sequence (DNA): TGTGCCAGCATGTTTCCGACCCGACCTTGGGGGACAGAGCCTCGCCGAGGGGCCAACGTCCAGTCCTTC. Translation gives CASMFPTRPWGTEPRRGANVQSF.

In its sample, this clonotype was seen many times. The chain employs TRBV6-5 and TRBJ1-1; D is uncertain. The V and J ends lost 3 bases and 4 bases respectively, with 12 bases between them. The CDR3 spans 14 residues. CDR1 and CDR2 (germline): MNHEY, SVGAGI. In nucleotides, the CDR3 is TGTGCCAGCAGTTATCTCGGGAGAGGCACTGAAGCTTTCTTT. This encodes CASSYLGRGTEAFF.

The J gene is TRBJ2-1, the V gene TRBV6-5; 10 nucleotides agree with TRBD2. Germline values: CDR1 MNHEY, CDR2 SVGAGI. V gave up 4 bases and J gave up 2 bases; unmatched junction bases: 8. CDR3 length: 17 residues. Here the CDR3 DNA reads TGTGCCAGCAGTTCGGCTAGCGGGAGATCGGCCTACAATGAGCAGTTCTTC. Translation gives CASSSASGRSAYNEQFF.

This clonotype was recorded a few times. This rearrangement joins TRBV6-5 to TRBJ2-1; the D gene is possibly TRBD1 (7 bases). Matching the DNA end better, TRBJ2-7 makes the J call doubtful. The germline V gene encodes CDR1 MNHEY and CDR2 SVGAGI. The CDR3 has 15 amino acids. The CDR3 DNA reads TGTGCCAGCAGTCTACGGTTCAGGGGGGCCTACGAGCAGTACTTC. Translated: CASSLRFRGAYEQYF.

In nucleotides, the CDR3 is TGTGCCGGATATAGCGGGAGGGCCAACAATGAGCAGTTCTTC. This sequence encodes CAGYSGRANNEQFF. V is TRBV7-9 and J is TRBJ2-1, with 11 nucleotides matching TRBD2. The CDR3 runs 14 residues. CDR1 and CDR2 from the germline V gene are SEHNR and FQNEAQ (reference sequence). Trimming cost V 11 bases and J 5 bases; bases outside gene matches: 8. The full variable domain, its missing parts supplied by reference TRBV7-9 and TRBJ2-1, is DTGVSQNPRHKITKRGQNVTFRCDPISEHNRLYWYRQTLGQGPEFLTYFQNEAQLEKSRLLSDRFSAERPKGSFSTLEIQRTEQGDSAMYLCAGYSGRANNEQFFGPGTRLTVL.

This rearrangement joins TRBV12-3 or TRBV12-4 to TRBJ2-4; no firm D call. With 9 bases removed from V and 10 bases from J, the gap between germline ends came to 19 bases. The CDR3 has 13 amino acids. As DNA, the CDR3 is TGTGCCAGGGGCCTGAGAGCCGTGAATATTCAGTACTTC. It encodes CARGLRAVNIQYF.